Listed below are T cell receptor beta chains from one sample, sequenced in a study of metastatic and nonmetastatic thyroid tumors. TCRdb reprocessed the PCR reads using MiXCR. The data show roughly 93,000 clones, approximately 12% seen once. Source material: blood. The receptors shown here come from a female donor with papillary thyroid cancer or a benign thyroid nodule (not recorded which). Some clones in this sample may be carry-over from other donors' samples. The CDR3 runs from the conserved cysteine through the conserved F or W. The order of the fields is CDR3 DNA, CDR3 protein, clone size, V gene, CDR3 length, J gene, D gene. D genes are given only for firm matches. Size is stated for part of the rows, as once, few or many counts, or as a class when the clone is expanded.

cdr3_nt: TGCAGCGTGCGGGGACAGGGGGACTTGGACGGGGAGCTGTTTTTT
cdr3_aa: CSVRGQGDLDGELFF
clone_size: -
v_call: TRBV29-1
cdr3_length: 15
j_call: TRBJ2-2
d_call: TRBD1

cdr3_nt: TGTGCCAGCAGTACCTATCTGGGGTTACCCGCCTACAATGAGCAGTTCTTC
cdr3_aa: CASSTYLGLPAYNEQFF
clone_size: many
v_call: TRBV28
cdr3_length: 17
j_call: TRBJ2-1
d_call: -

cdr3_nt: TGTGCCAGCAGCCCGACAGACTACACCGGGGAGCTGTTTTTT
cdr3_aa: CASSPTDYTGELFF
clone_size: many
v_call: TRBV9
cdr3_length: 14
j_call: TRBJ2-2
d_call: -

cdr3_nt: TGTGCCAGCAGCCCTCTAGCGGGAGGCTACAATGAGCAGTTCTTC
cdr3_aa: CASSPLAGGYNEQFF
clone_size: many
v_call: TRBV9
cdr3_length: 15
j_call: TRBJ2-1
d_call: TRBD2

cdr3_nt: TGTGCCAGCAGCCAGCGACAGAACTACGAGCAGTACTTC
cdr3_aa: CASSQRQNYEQYF
clone_size: many
v_call: TRBV4-2
cdr3_length: 13
j_call: TRBJ2-7
d_call: -

cdr3_nt: TGCAGTGCTAGAAGGGGGGGGCGAAAGAATGAGCAGTTCTTC
cdr3_aa: CSARRGGRKNEQFF
clone_size: many
v_call: TRBV20-1
cdr3_length: 14
j_call: TRBJ2-1
d_call: -

cdr3_nt: TGTGCCAGCAGTTCCACCGGGACTGTATCTGAAGCTTTCTTT
cdr3_aa: CASSSTGTVSEAFF
clone_size: many
v_call: TRBV6-2/TRBV6-3
cdr3_length: 14
j_call: TRBJ1-1
d_call: -

cdr3_nt: TGTGCCAGCAGCTTATTCTACATGAACACTGAAGCTTTCTTT
cdr3_aa: CASSLFYMNTEAFF
clone_size: many
v_call: TRBV11-2
cdr3_length: 14
j_call: TRBJ1-1
d_call: -

cdr3_nt: TGTGCCAGCAGCCCCGAAAGTTCTCTAGTACCGTTCTTC
cdr3_aa: CASSPESSLVPFF
clone_size: -
v_call: TRBV5-4
cdr3_length: 13
j_call: TRBJ2-1
d_call: -

cdr3_nt: TGTGCCAGCAGACCCCGGGGTACGGATACGCAGTATTTT
cdr3_aa: CASRPRGTDTQYF
clone_size: many
v_call: TRBV6-1
cdr3_length: 13
j_call: TRBJ2-3
d_call: -

cdr3_nt: TGTGCCAGCAGTTACAGGGGTAGGGGCGGAGGGGCTGAAGCTTTCTTT
cdr3_aa: CASSYRGRGGGAEAFF
clone_size: many
v_call: TRBV6-5
cdr3_length: 16
j_call: TRBJ1-1
d_call: -

cdr3_nt: TGCAGTGCTCCGCTTAGCGGAAATGAGCAGTTCTTC
cdr3_aa: CSAPLSGNEQFF
clone_size: many
v_call: TRBV20-1
cdr3_length: 12
j_call: TRBJ2-1
d_call: -

cdr3_nt: TGTGCCAGCAGCCAAGTAGTCGACGAGCAGTACTTC
cdr3_aa: CASSQVVDEQYF
clone_size: many
v_call: TRBV3-1
cdr3_length: 12
j_call: TRBJ2-7
d_call: -

cdr3_nt: TGTGCCAGCTCACCTCAACAGGCGGCAAGCAATCAGCCCCAGCATTTT
cdr3_aa: CASSPQQAASNQPQHF
clone_size: once
v_call: TRBV18
cdr3_length: 16
j_call: TRBJ1-5
d_call: -

cdr3_nt: TGTGCCAGCAGTCCCCCCGACAGGCCCGGCGAGCAGTACTTC
cdr3_aa: CASSPPDRPGEQYF
clone_size: many
v_call: TRBV12-3/TRBV12-4
cdr3_length: 14
j_call: TRBJ2-7
d_call: -

cdr3_nt: TGTGCCAGCAGTTCTACCGGGACCCCAGTCGGGGAGCTGTTTTTT
cdr3_aa: CASSSTGTPVGELFF
clone_size: many
v_call: TRBV5-4
cdr3_length: 15
j_call: TRBJ2-2
d_call: -

cdr3_nt: TGCGCCAGCAGCCGGGGACTAGCGGGGACCGGGGAGCTGTTTTTT
cdr3_aa: CASSRGLAGTGELFF
clone_size: many
v_call: TRBV10-2
cdr3_length: 15
j_call: TRBJ2-2
d_call: TRBD2

cdr3_nt: TGTGCCAGCAGCGCCGGTCCACAGGGTAGGGCCAACGTCCTGACTTTC
cdr3_aa: CASSAGPQGRANVLTF
clone_size: many
v_call: TRBV9
cdr3_length: 16
j_call: TRBJ2-6
d_call: -

cdr3_nt: TGCAGTGCTGTTAGCGGGGGGCACAATACGCAGTATTTT
cdr3_aa: CSAVSGGHNTQYF
clone_size: -
v_call: TRBV20-1
cdr3_length: 13
j_call: TRBJ2-3
d_call: TRBD2

cdr3_nt: TGTGCCATCAGTGCGGAGGGCGGGCCCCGATACAATGAGCAGTTCTTC
cdr3_aa: CAISAEGGPRYNEQFF
clone_size: many
v_call: TRBV10-3
cdr3_length: 16
j_call: TRBJ2-1
d_call: -

cdr3_nt: TGTGCCAGCAGCGTGGAGGGGGTGGACACTGAAGCTTTCTTT
cdr3_aa: CASSVEGVDTEAFF
clone_size: many
v_call: TRBV5-4
cdr3_length: 14
j_call: TRBJ1-1
d_call: -

cdr3_nt: TGTGCCAGCAGCCACAGCGACCGCACAGATACGCAGTATTTT
cdr3_aa: CASSHSDRTDTQYF
clone_size: -
v_call: TRBV6-2/TRBV6-3
cdr3_length: 14
j_call: TRBJ2-3
d_call: -

cdr3_nt: TGTGCCAGCAGTTTTTACGGGACAGGCAATGAGCAGTTCTTC
cdr3_aa: CASSFYGTGNEQFF
clone_size: many
v_call: TRBV12-3/TRBV12-4
cdr3_length: 14
j_call: TRBJ2-1
d_call: TRBD1

cdr3_nt: TGTGCCAGCAGTGACGGGGGAACCGGGGAGCTGTTTTTT
cdr3_aa: CASSDGGTGELFF
clone_size: few
v_call: TRBV6-1
cdr3_length: 13
j_call: TRBJ2-2
d_call: -

cdr3_nt: TGTGCCAGCAGCGGGGGGGGTACAGATACGCAGTATTTT
cdr3_aa: CASSGGGTDTQYF
clone_size: many
v_call: TRBV7-2
cdr3_length: 13
j_call: TRBJ2-3
d_call: TRBD2

cdr3_nt: TGTGCCAGCAGCTTTCTCCGGCAGGCTCACACTGAAGCTTTCTTT
cdr3_aa: CASSFLRQAHTEAFF
clone_size: many
v_call: TRBV7-9
cdr3_length: 15
j_call: TRBJ1-1
d_call: -

cdr3_nt: TGTGCCATCGGACAGGGGGATGAAAAACTGTTTTTT
cdr3_aa: CAIGQGDEKLFF
clone_size: many
v_call: TRBV10-3
cdr3_length: 12
j_call: TRBJ1-4
d_call: TRBD1

cdr3_nt: TGCGCCAGCAGCTTGGGTCTGGGTCGGCACGAGCAGTACTTC
cdr3_aa: CASSLGLGRHEQYF
clone_size: many
v_call: TRBV5-1
cdr3_length: 14
j_call: TRBJ2-7
d_call: -

cdr3_nt: TGCGCCAGCAGACCGGGGACAGTCAATTCACCCATCCACTTT
cdr3_aa: CASRPGTVNSPIHF
clone_size: -
v_call: TRBV5-1
cdr3_length: 14
j_call: TRBJ1-6
d_call: TRBD1

cdr3_nt: TGTGCCAGCAGTGACCCGAAGGGGGGTGCCGGAAACACCATATATTTT
cdr3_aa: CASSDPKGGAGNTIYF
clone_size: many
v_call: TRBV6-4
cdr3_length: 16
j_call: TRBJ1-3
d_call: -

cdr3_nt: TGCGCCAGCAGCGAGACTTCCGCCGGGGAGCTGTTTTTT
cdr3_aa: CASSETSAGELFF
clone_size: many
v_call: TRBV5-1
cdr3_length: 13
j_call: TRBJ2-2
d_call: -

cdr3_nt: TGCAGTGCCCGGACTAGCGGAAATATCTACAATGAGCAGTTCTTC
cdr3_aa: CSARTSGNIYNEQFF
clone_size: many
v_call: TRBV20-1
cdr3_length: 15
j_call: TRBJ2-1
d_call: TRBD2

cdr3_nt: TGCAGTGCTAGAGATAGACTGGCGGGAATGGAGACCAATTACAATGAGCAGTTCTTC
cdr3_aa: CSARDRLAGMETNYNEQFF
clone_size: -
v_call: TRBV20-1
cdr3_length: 19
j_call: TRBJ2-1
d_call: -

cdr3_nt: TGCAGTGCTGGAAGCCGAGGGCCTGGCACTGAAGCTTTCTTT
cdr3_aa: CSAGSRGPGTEAFF
clone_size: many
v_call: TRBV20-1
cdr3_length: 14
j_call: TRBJ1-1
d_call: -

cdr3_nt: TGCAGTGCTAGAGTAAGGACAGGGGGCAACGAGCAGTACTTC
cdr3_aa: CSARVRTGGNEQYF
clone_size: -
v_call: TRBV20-1
cdr3_length: 14
j_call: TRBJ2-7
d_call: TRBD1

cdr3_nt: TGTGCCAGCAGCGCCGAGGGGACTAGCGGGAGAAGAGATACGCAGTATTTT
cdr3_aa: CASSAEGTSGRRDTQYF
clone_size: many
v_call: TRBV9
cdr3_length: 17
j_call: TRBJ2-3
d_call: TRBD2

cdr3_nt: TGTGCCAGCAGTTTAGGGGGGATTAATGAAAAACTGTTTTTT
cdr3_aa: CASSLGGINEKLFF
clone_size: many
v_call: TRBV28
cdr3_length: 14
j_call: TRBJ1-4
d_call: -

cdr3_nt: TGCAGTGCCCACGTACAGCCCGGAGAGACCCAGTACTTC
cdr3_aa: CSAHVQPGETQYF
clone_size: many
v_call: TRBV20-1
cdr3_length: 13
j_call: TRBJ2-5
d_call: -

cdr3_nt: TGTGCCAGTACCTGGCGCGGACTCGAATACAATGAGCAGTTCTTC
cdr3_aa: CASTWRGLEYNEQFF
clone_size: few
v_call: TRBV19
cdr3_length: 15
j_call: TRBJ2-1
d_call: -

cdr3_nt: TGCAGTGCCCTGGACACCTACAATGAGCAGTTCTTC
cdr3_aa: CSALDTYNEQFF
clone_size: many
v_call: TRBV20-1
cdr3_length: 12
j_call: TRBJ2-1
d_call: -

cdr3_nt: TGTGCCAGCAGCCAAGCAGGGACAGCTGGAAACACCATATATTTT
cdr3_aa: CASSQAGTAGNTIYF
clone_size: many
v_call: TRBV12-3/TRBV12-4
cdr3_length: 15
j_call: TRBJ1-3
d_call: TRBD1

cdr3_nt: TGTGCCAGCAGGAATCGGGAGGGGGGCACAGATACGCAGTATTTT
cdr3_aa: CASRNREGGTDTQYF
clone_size: many
v_call: TRBV2
cdr3_length: 15
j_call: TRBJ2-3
d_call: TRBD2

cdr3_nt: TGCGCCAGCAGCCAAGATCCCCCGGGGGCGTTGGGAAACACCATATATTTT
cdr3_aa: CASSQDPPGALGNTIYF
clone_size: many
v_call: TRBV4-1
cdr3_length: 17
j_call: TRBJ1-3
d_call: -

cdr3_nt: TGCAGTGCTAGAGGAGGGAACACTGAAGCTTTCTTT
cdr3_aa: CSARGGNTEAFF
clone_size: many
v_call: TRBV20-1
cdr3_length: 12
j_call: TRBJ1-1
d_call: -

cdr3_nt: TGTGCCAGCAGTTCGGCTCAAGAGACCCAGTACTTC
cdr3_aa: CASSSAQETQYF
clone_size: many
v_call: TRBV28
cdr3_length: 12
j_call: TRBJ2-5
d_call: -

cdr3_nt: TGCGCCAGCAGCCCCATAGCGGGAGGGGCAGATACGCAGTATTTT
cdr3_aa: CASSPIAGGADTQYF
clone_size: many
v_call: TRBV5-1
cdr3_length: 15
j_call: TRBJ2-3
d_call: TRBD2

cdr3_nt: TGCAGTGCCCCAGACGCCTACGAGCAGTACTTC
cdr3_aa: CSAPDAYEQYF
clone_size: -
v_call: TRBV20-1
cdr3_length: 11
j_call: TRBJ2-7
d_call: -

cdr3_nt: TGTGCCAGCAGCAACCAACTGGGACTAGCGGGAGGGGAGACCCAGTACTTC
cdr3_aa: CASSNQLGLAGGETQYF
clone_size: many
v_call: TRBV9
cdr3_length: 17
j_call: TRBJ2-5
d_call: TRBD2

cdr3_nt: TGTGCCAGCTCACTACCTTTTTGGGCAGGGACGGACGAGCAGTACTTC
cdr3_aa: CASSLPFWAGTDEQYF
clone_size: many
v_call: TRBV18
cdr3_length: 16
j_call: TRBJ2-7
d_call: -

cdr3_nt: TGTGCCAGCAGGTCAGCTAGCGTACACACAGATACGCAGTATTTT
cdr3_aa: CASRSASVHTDTQYF
clone_size: -
v_call: TRBV28
cdr3_length: 15
j_call: TRBJ2-3
d_call: -

cdr3_nt: TGTGCCAGTAGTATATCCGGGACAGGTATATCACAAGAGACCCAGTACTTC
cdr3_aa: CASSISGTGISQETQYF
clone_size: many
v_call: TRBV19
cdr3_length: 17
j_call: TRBJ2-5
d_call: TRBD1

cdr3_nt: TGTGCCAGCTCTAATCAGGGCGGGAGGCCCGGGGAGCTGTTTTTT
cdr3_aa: CASSNQGGRPGELFF
clone_size: many
v_call: TRBV28
cdr3_length: 15
j_call: TRBJ2-2
d_call: TRBD2